The next 18 T cell receptor beta chains were all read from a single sample in a study of T cell responses to AZD1222 COVID-19 vaccine. The protocol was immunoSEQ multiplex PCR, while the TCRdb copy is restricted to in-frame clones and leaves out a portion. The data show approximately 120,000 clones, roughly 85% seen once. The starting material was peripheral blood, obtained 28 days after the second AZD1222 dose. The receptors were gathered from an adult who received the AZD1222 COVID-19 vaccine.

This clone is a singleton in its sample. The chain combines TRBV6-5 with TRBJ1-5; a possible D gene is TRBD1 (5 bases). V was cut by 6 bases and J by 7 bases, with 16 bases left in between. This CDR3 region has 14 residues. The V gene's germline CDR1 is MNHEY and CDR2 SVGAGI. Here the CDR3 reads CASRGWDGAQPQHF. The CDR3 nucleotides are TGTGCCAGCAGAGGGTGGGACGGGGCCCAGCCCCAGCATTTT.

The genes are TRBV13 and TRBJ2-3; TRBD2 matches 10 bases. CDR1 PRHDT and CDR2 FYEKMQ come from the germline V gene (reference sequence). Trimming removed 4 bases from V and 2 bases from J; junction bases left unmatched: 12. The CDR3 spans 18 residues. CDR3 sequence: CASSSSLAGAYPTDTQYF. CDR3 sequence (DNA): TGTGCCAGCAGCTCGAGCCTAGCGGGGGCCTACCCCACAGATACGCAGTATTTT.

The J gene is TRBJ1-1, the V gene TRBV9; possible D gene TRBD1, 5 bases. Between the trimmed V and J ends, which lost 3 bases and 4 bases, there was a span of 10 bases. Germline CDR1 is SGDLS and CDR2 is YYNGEE. CDR3 length: 13 amino acids. The CDR3 protein is CASSGHGGTEAFF. CDR3 nucleotide sequence: TGTGCCAGCAGCGGTCACGGGGGCACTGAAGCTTTCTTT.

This clone came up once. The rearrangement joins TRBV2 to TRBJ1-4, with D unclear. Trimming pared 3 bases from V and 4 bases from J, leaving 3 bases between. This CDR3 contains 12 residues. CDR1 and CDR2 from the germline V gene are SNHLY and FYNNEI. The CDR3 protein is CASSDGNEKLFF. The CDR3, as DNA: TGTGCCAGCAGTGACGGTAATGAAAAACTGTTTTTT.

The CDR3 DNA follows: TGTGCCAGCAGTTCCCGGACTAGCGGGGGTCGCGAGCAGTACTTC. Amino acids: CASSSRTSGGREQYF. This rearrangement joins TRBV6-5 to TRBJ2-7; 13 bases align to TRBD2. The CDR3 sequence is 15 residues long. CDR1 is MNHEY, CDR2 SVGAGI, per germline. With V trimmed by 4 bases and J by 6 bases, 6 bases remained unmatched.

The chain links TRBV30 to TRBJ1-1; D unresolved. Germline V gene sequence: CDR1 GTSNPN, CDR2 SVGIG (reference sequence). The CDR3 runs to 10 residues. V was shortened by 5 bases and J by 6 bases, with 7 bases between the two germline ends. The CDR3 DNA follows: TGTGCCTGGGGAGGGTCTGAAGCTTTCTTT. This sequence encodes CAWGGSEAFF.

This chain connects TRBV4-2 to TRBJ1-5, with 7 bases lining up with TRBD1. The length of the CDR3 is 17 residues. Germline V CDR1 and CDR2: LGHNA, YNFKEQ. With 0 bases clipped from V and 0 bases from J, the junction kept 5 bases outside the gene matches. CDR3 nucleotide sequence: TGTGCCAGCAGCCAAGAATTGGGGACAGCTAGCAATCAGCCCCAGCATTTT. Translation: CASSQELGTASNQPQHF.

The gene calls are TRBV9 and TRBJ1-3; D is ambiguous. The CDR3 covers 12 residues. Trimming cost V 2 bases and J 4 bases, with 4 bases left between them. CDR1 is SGDLS and CDR2 is YYNGEE in the germline V gene. The CDR3 DNA reads TGTGCCAGCAGCGTTAGCGGAAACACCATATATTTT. Protein: CASSVSGNTIYF.

The chain links TRBV3-1 (or the pseudogene TRBV3-2) to TRBJ1-3; D perhaps matches TRBD1 (5 bases). This CDR3 is built from 13 residues. Trimming pared 4 bases from V and 3 bases from J, leaving 7 bases between. From germline, CDR1 is LGHDT and CDR2 YNNKEL (reference sequence). CDR3 sequence (DNA): TGTGCCAGCAGCCCGGGACTTGGAAACACCATATATTTT. Protein sequence: CASSPGLGNTIYF.

The chain combines TRBV19 with TRBJ1-5, with TRBD1 matching 9 bases. Trimming at V came to 10 bases and at J to 5 bases, leaving 12 bases not matched to a gene. This CDR3 has 15 amino acids. In germline, CDR1 is LNHDA, CDR2 SQIVND (reference sequence). The CDR3 region is CATRTGTGRDQPQHF. For the CDR3, the DNA is TGTGCCACTCGAACCGGGACAGGGAGAGATCAGCCCCAGCATTTT. The full variable domain, in which reference TRBV19 and TRBJ1-5 provide the parts outside the CDR3, is DGGITQSPKYLFRKEGQNVTLSCEQNLNHDAMYWYRQDPGQGLRLIYYSQIVNDFQKGDIAEGYSVSREKKESFPLTVTSAQKNPTAFYLCATRTGTGRDQPQHFGDGTRLSIL.

The chain couples TRBV6-6 to TRBJ1-1; possibly TRBD1 for D (6 bases). This CDR3 is built from 16 residues. Germline values: CDR1 MNHNY, CDR2 SVGAGI (reference sequence). Between the trimmed V and J ends, which lost 2 bases and 4 bases, there was a span of 17 bases. The CDR3 spells CASSYLRSGEGTEAFF. DNA of the CDR3: TGTGCCAGCAGTTACCTTCGGTCAGGGGAGGGCACTGAAGCTTTCTTT.

The genes are TRBV2 and TRBJ2-2; a weak D match, TRBD2 (5 bases). This CDR3 spans 15 amino acids. Germline CDR1 and CDR2: SNHLY and FYNNEI. Deletions cut 10 bases from V and 5 bases from J, with 20 bases between. Here the CDR3 reads CAITVGASRTGELFF. The DNA of the CDR3 is TGTGCCATCACAGTGGGAGCTAGCCGGACCGGGGAGCTGTTTTTT.

This clone was observed a single time. The chain couples TRBV11-3 to TRBJ2-2; weak D call: TRBD2 (6 bases). The CDR3 length is 15 residues. Germline V gene data show CDR1 as SGHNT and CDR2 as YENEEA. V lost 5 bases to trimming and J lost 3 bases, with 13 bases between them. CDR3 residues: CASSLRRGDTGELFF. In DNA, the CDR3 is TGTGCCAGCAGCCTTAGGAGGGGAGACACCGGGGAGCTGTTTTTT.

This clone was recorded once. J is TRBJ2-7 and V is TRBV18; D perhaps matches TRBD1 (5 bases). Germline V lookup: CDR1 KGHSH, CDR2 LQKENI. The CDR3 runs to 15 residues. V was pared by 4 bases and J by 3 bases, with 16 bases between. DNA of the CDR3: TGTGCCAGCTCACGAATCGTGACAGACCTCTACGAGCAGTACTTC. Its protein product is CASSRIVTDLYEQYF.

This clone appeared once. The V gene is TRBV6-5, the J gene TRBJ1-3; tentative D call: TRBD1 (5 bases). Germline V gene sequence: CDR1 MNHEY, CDR2 SVGAGI. V shed 8 bases and J shed 4 bases, with 15 bases lying between them. The length of the CDR3 is 14 residues. CDR3 residues: CASGSSGMGNTIYF. The CDR3 region has the DNA TGTGCCAGCGGGTCGTCAGGGATGGGAAACACCATATATTTT.

This clone is a singleton in its sample. This chain joins TRBV2 and TRBJ1-1; 7 nucleotides agree with TRBD1. This CDR3 contains 14 residues. Germline CDR1 SNHLY, CDR2 FYNNEI. After removal of 10 bases from V and 0 bases from J, the junction contained 8 bases not matched to a gene. The CDR3 protein is CAKQGGLMNTEAFF. In DNA form, the CDR3 reads TGTGCCAAACAAGGGGGCCTCATGAACACTGAAGCTTTCTTT.

This clone was picked up a small number of times. This rearrangement joins TRBV6-2 or TRBV6-3 to TRBJ2-5, with D perhaps matching TRBD1 or TRBD2 (5 bases each). CDR1 is MNHEY and CDR2 is SVGEGT in the germline V gene. V was clipped by 4 bases and J by 2 bases, with 20 bases between them. The CDR3 has 17 residues. CDR3 sequence reads: CASSLRQRGATQETQYF. The CDR3 DNA follows: TGTGCCAGCAGTTTACGTCAGCGAGGGGCTACTCAAGAGACCCAGTACTTC.

This rearrangement joins TRBV24-1 to TRBJ2-1; 7 bases agree with TRBD2. Germline assignment: CDR1 KGHDR and CDR2 SFDVKD. J was trimmed by 2 bases and V by 1 base; bases with no gene match: 13. There are 19 residues in the CDR3. This chain's CDR3 is CATSDLAGRGEAAYNEQFF. The CDR3 DNA sequence: TGTGCCACCAGTGATTTAGCAGGTCGGGGGGAGGCAGCCTACAATGAGCAGTTCTTC.